The clone carrying this T cell receptor beta chain has a single count. The junction departs from the called germline gene at one end, perhaps through a read error. These data come from a study of tumor and adjacent non-tumor tissue in lung cancer. TCRbeta libraries were built with three rounds of nested PCR, modified from ARM-PCR. TCRdb reanalysed the multiplex PCR reads using MiXCR and keeps one entry per CDR3 protein. The sample has some 80,000 distinct CDR3 sequences, around 77% seen once. No cell sorting was done before RNA was extracted from the tissue. The CDR3 runs to 14 residues. The receptor was isolated from a woman in her 40s with non-small cell lung cancer. Sequencing used lung tumor tissue. This chain links TRBV12-3 or TRBV12-4 with TRBJ2-3; TRBD1 or TRBD2 may be the D gene (6 bases each). The CDR3 nucleotides are TGTGCTAGCAGTTTGGGGGGCGCGGACGATACGCAGTGTTTT. It encodes CASSLGGADDTQCF.